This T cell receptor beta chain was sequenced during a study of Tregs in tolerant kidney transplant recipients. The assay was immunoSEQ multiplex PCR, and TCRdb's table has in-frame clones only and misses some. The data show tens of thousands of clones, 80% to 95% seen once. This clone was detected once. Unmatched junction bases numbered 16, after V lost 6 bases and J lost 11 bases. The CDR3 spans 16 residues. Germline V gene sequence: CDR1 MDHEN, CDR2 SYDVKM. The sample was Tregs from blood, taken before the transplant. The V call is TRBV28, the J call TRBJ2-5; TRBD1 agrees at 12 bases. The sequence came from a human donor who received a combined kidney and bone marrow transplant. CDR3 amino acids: CASSDPRGQGAGEQYF. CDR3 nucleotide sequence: TGTGCCAGCAGCGACCCGAGGGGACAGGGGGCAGGGGAGCAGTACTTC.